This T cell receptor beta chain came from a study of CD8 T cells in Susac syndrome. Broader study findings: That the number of individuals in its TCR sequencing and HLA analysis was relatively small was acknowledged by the study.

With respect to this clonotype: What it binds is not known.

CD8+ and CD4+ T cells from blood underwent TCR beta sequencing, which was carried out in a high-throughput format. Controls matched for sex and age were healthy donors. Germline lookup yields CDR1 LNHDA and CDR2 SQIVND (reference sequence). The CDR3 is made up of 16 amino acids. The junction had 8 bases not matched to a gene; V was cut back by 7 bases and J by 2 bases. It was with random hexamers that 0.5 to 1 ug RNA was reverse transcribed. An immunoSEQ multiplex PCR generated amplified TCR beta CDR3 products spanning 54 Vbeta and 13 Jbeta. TCRdb used MiXCR to reprocess the immunoSEQ multiplex PCR reads, holding one entry per CDR3 protein. The sample lists some 190,000 distinct CDR3 sequences; approximately 93% were seen once.

The source of this sequence is a human donor in good health. J is TRBJ2-6 and V is TRBV19; 7 bases are a match to TRBD2. Source material: CD4+ T cells from PBMCs. CDR3 nucleotides: TGTGCCAGTACCCTATATGCGGGGGCTGGGGCCAACGTCCTGACTTTC. This encodes CASTLYAGAGANVLTF.